This entry is about one TCR beta chain. What it recognizes is unknown. The entry originates in a study of T cell responses to AZD1222 COVID-19 vaccine. Study-wide points: Epitopes outside B.1.351 and B.1.1.7 mutated regions reportedly drew nearly half of spike TCRs. Spike-wide coverage was observed for vaccine-associated CD4 TCRs, with dominant responses at 160-218 and 743-854. Just a handful of people given AZD1222 tested seropositive at baseline.

V lost 2 bases and J lost 1, with 3 bases in between. The CDR3 has 12 amino acids. Germline V gene sequence: CDR1 SNHLY, CDR2 FYNNEI. TCRdb's copy holds only in-frame clones and misses some; the assay was immunoSEQ multiplex PCR. The repertoire consists of around 59,000 clones, with roughly 89% occurring once and the leading ten covering 5% to 6.5%. Pooled in the analysis were second doses at about 4 or about 12 weeks. Here the sequenced sample was peripheral blood, taken 28 days after the second AZD1222 dose. The TCR sequence derives from an adult who received the AZD1222 COVID-19 vaccine. This chain connects TRBV2 to TRBJ2-7; D ambiguous. The CDR3 DNA reads TGTGCCAGCAGTGAAAGTTCCTACGAGCAGTACTTC. Translating gives CASSESSYEQYF.